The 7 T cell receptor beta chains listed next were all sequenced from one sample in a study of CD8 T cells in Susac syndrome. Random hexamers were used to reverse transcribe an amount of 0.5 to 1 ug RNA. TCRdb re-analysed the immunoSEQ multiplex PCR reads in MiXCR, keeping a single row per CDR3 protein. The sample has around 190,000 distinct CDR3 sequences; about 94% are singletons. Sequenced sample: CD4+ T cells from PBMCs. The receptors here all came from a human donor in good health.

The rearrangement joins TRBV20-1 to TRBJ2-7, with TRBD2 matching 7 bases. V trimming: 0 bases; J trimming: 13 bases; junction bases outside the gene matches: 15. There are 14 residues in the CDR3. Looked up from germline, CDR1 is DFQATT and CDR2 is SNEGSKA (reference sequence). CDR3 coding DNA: TGCAGTGCTAGAGACCGAATCACTACGGGACTATTATACTTC. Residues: CSARDRITTGLLYF.

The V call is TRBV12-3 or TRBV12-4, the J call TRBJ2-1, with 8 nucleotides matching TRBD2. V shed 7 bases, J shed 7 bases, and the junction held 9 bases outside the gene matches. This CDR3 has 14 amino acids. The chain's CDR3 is CASTLGTSGNEQFF. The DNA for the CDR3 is TGTGCCAGCACCCTAGGGACTAGTGGGAATGAGCAGTTCTTC.

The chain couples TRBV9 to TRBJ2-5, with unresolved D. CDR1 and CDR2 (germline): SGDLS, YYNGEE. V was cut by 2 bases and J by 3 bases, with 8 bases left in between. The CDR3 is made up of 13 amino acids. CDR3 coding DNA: TGTGCCAGCAGCGTTGCCGTTGAAGAGACCCAGTACTTC. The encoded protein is CASSVAVEETQYF.

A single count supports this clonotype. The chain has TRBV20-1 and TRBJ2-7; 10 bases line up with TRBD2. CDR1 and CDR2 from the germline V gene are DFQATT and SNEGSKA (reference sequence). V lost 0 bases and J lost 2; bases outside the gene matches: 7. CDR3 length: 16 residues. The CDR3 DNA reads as TGCAGTGCTAGAGATCAAAGAGCGGGAGGGCCCTACGAGCAGTACTTC. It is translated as CSARDQRAGGPYEQYF.

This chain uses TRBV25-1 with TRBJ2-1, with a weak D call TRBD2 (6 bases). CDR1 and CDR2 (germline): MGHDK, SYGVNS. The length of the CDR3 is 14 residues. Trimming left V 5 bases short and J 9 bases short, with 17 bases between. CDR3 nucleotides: TGTGCCAGCAGTCCTACGACTAGGCGCCCTGAGCAGTTCTTC. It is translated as CASSPTTRRPEQFF.

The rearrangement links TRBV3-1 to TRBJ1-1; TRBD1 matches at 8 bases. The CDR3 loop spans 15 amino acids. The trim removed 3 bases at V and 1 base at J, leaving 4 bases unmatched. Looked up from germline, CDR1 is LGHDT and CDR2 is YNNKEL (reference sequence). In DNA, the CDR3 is TGTGCCAGCAGCCAGGGGGACAGGAGGAACACTGAAGCTTTCTTT. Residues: CASSQGDRRNTEAFF. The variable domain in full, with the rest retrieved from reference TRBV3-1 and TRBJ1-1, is DTAVSQTPKYLVTQMGNDKSIKCEQNLGHDTMYWYKQDSKKFLKIMFSYNNKELIINETVPNRFSPKSPDKAHLNLHINSLELGDSAVYFCASSQGDRRNTEAFFGQGTRLTVV.

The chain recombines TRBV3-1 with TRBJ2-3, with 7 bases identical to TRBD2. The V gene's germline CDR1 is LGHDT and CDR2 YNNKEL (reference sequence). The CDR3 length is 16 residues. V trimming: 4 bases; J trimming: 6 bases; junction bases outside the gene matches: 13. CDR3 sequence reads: CASSLKGRAFWDTQYF. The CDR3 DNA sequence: TGTGCCAGCAGCCTCAAGGGGAGGGCGTTCTGGGATACGCAGTATTTT.